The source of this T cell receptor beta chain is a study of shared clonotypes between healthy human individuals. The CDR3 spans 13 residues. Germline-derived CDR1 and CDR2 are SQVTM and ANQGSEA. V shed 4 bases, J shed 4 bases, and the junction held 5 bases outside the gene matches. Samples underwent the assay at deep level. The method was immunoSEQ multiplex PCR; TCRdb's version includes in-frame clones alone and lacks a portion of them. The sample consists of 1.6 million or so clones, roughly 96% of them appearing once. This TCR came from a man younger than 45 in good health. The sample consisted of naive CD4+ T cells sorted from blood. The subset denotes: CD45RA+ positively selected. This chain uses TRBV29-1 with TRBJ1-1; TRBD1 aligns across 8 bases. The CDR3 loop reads CSVGRGQGTEAFF. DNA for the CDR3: TGCAGCGTTGGTAGAGGACAGGGCACTGAAGCTTTCTTT.